The rows below give T cell receptor beta chains drawn from one sample of a study of blood T cells in healthy people across ages. TCRdb re-called the 5' RACE reads through MiXCR, storing one row per CDR3 protein. The sample contains approximately 900,000 distinct CDR3 sequences, under 35% of which appear only once. These records were also assigned to another study, of T cells of mothers and their children.

The source material was blood. These TCRs come from a woman aged 40 to 55 in good health. The CDR3 runs from the conserved cysteine through the conserved F or W. The D gene is left open where the match is weak. The listing skips clone size in some rows; elsewhere it reads once, few, many or a size class.

j_call v_call d_call clone_size cdr3_aa
TRBJ2-1 TRBV7-9 TRBD2 NA CASSSGTSCNEQFF
TRBJ2-1 TRBV6-5 NA NA CASSPEGGRKDEQFF
TRBJ1-2 TRBV7-9 TRBD1 NA CASSSQDRTDYTF
TRBJ1-5 TRBV4-1 NA NA CASSQGQYSNQPQHF
TRBJ1-1 TRBV7-6 NA few CASSARKNTEAFF
TRBJ2-4 TRBV7-2 TRBD2 many CASSPLWASGGINIQYF
TRBJ2-3 TRBV6-1 NA few CASVIGFGTDTQYF
NA TRBV7-2 TRBD2 few CASSGGLTYNEQYF
TRBJ2-7 TRBV27 NA few CASSLSGAPSFEQYF
TRBJ1-2 TRBV20-1 NA few CSASSGTDYGYTF
TRBJ1-6 TRBV7-9 TRBD1 NA CASSSTGELLPLHF
TRBJ2-3 TRBV5-1 NA few CASSLAERGDTQYF
TRBJ2-7 TRBV5-1 TRBD1 NA CASSPGTGISYEQYF
TRBJ2-1 TRBV9 TRBD2 many CASSVARSGGHNEQFF
TRBJ1-3 TRBV5-1 TRBD1 NA CASSSGTANSGNTIYF
TRBJ2-5 TRBV20-1 NA NA CSGSPRGVSQETQYF
TRBJ1-1 TRBV5-6 NA NA CASSLFVDGEESEAFF
NA TRBV7-2 NA few CASSSLFSETQYF